Below, 2 T cell receptor beta chains from the same sample are listed, as sequenced in a study of blood T cell repertoires in COVID-19. Produced via immunoSEQ multiplex PCR; TCRdb's table is partial and in-frame only. The sample comprises 250,000 to 350,000 clones, about 90% of which are singletons, and 3.5% to 5% rests with the top ten. The sequenced sample consisted of PBMCs or T cells enriched from blood (not recorded which). The receptors were gathered from a woman younger than 30 with acute COVID-19.

The DNA for the CDR3 is TGTGCCAGCAGCTTGGGCGGACAGAATCAGCCCCAGCATTTT. This sequence encodes CASSLGGQNQPQHF. The genes are TRBV11-2 and TRBJ1-5, with D possibly TRBD1 on 6 matching bases. CDR3 length: 14 amino acids. Trimming stripped 3 bases from V and 4 bases from J, with 10 bases between. Germline V gives CDR1 SGHAT, CDR2 FQNNGV.

The rearrangement joins TRBV27 to TRBJ1-2; the match to TRBD1 covers 11 bases. J gave up 3 bases and V 4 bases, and 7 bases lay outside the gene matches. The CDR3 is 16 amino acids. The germline CDR1 and CDR2 sequences are MNHEY and SMNVEV (reference sequence). In nucleotides, the CDR3 is TGTGCCAGCAGTTCACCCGGGACAGGGGGTGACTATGGCTACACCTTC. The encoded protein is CASSSPGTGGDYGYTF.